The rows below give T cell receptor beta chains drawn from one sample of a study of blood T cell repertoires in COVID-19. TCRdb keeps only in-frame clones here, not all; method: immunoSEQ multiplex PCR. The data contain about 410,000 clones, 90% of them singletons. Sequences were obtained from PBMCs or T cells enriched from blood (not recorded which). The receptor source for this set is a young man who had recovered from COVID-19. CDR3s include the opening cysteine and the closing phenylalanine or tryptophan. D genes are given only for firm matches. The size field is filled for only some rows; it gives once, few, many or a size class.

>TRBV19|TRBD1|TRBJ1-6|.
TGTGCCACCACGGACAGGGGTGAGACACCCCTCCACTTT
CATTDRGETPLHF
>TRBV7-9|TRBD1|TRBJ1-6|.
TGTGCCAGCAGCCTCACTAGACAGGGTTTCCATTCACCCCTCCACTTT
CASSLTRQGFHSPLHF
>TRBV7-9|TRBD1|TRBJ2-2|.
TGTGCCAGCAGCCCGAATGACAGGGGGCGACCTACCGGGGAGCTGTTTTTT
CASSPNDRGRPTGELFF
>TRBV24-1|.|TRBJ2-2|once
TGTGCCACCAGTGATTTTGAGGGAGATGGTAACACCGGGGAGCTGTTTTTT
CATSDFEGDGNTGELFF
>TRBV6-5|TRBD1|TRBJ1-1|.
TGTGCCACCGCGGGACAGCGGAACACTGAAGCTTTCTTT
CATAGQRNTEAFF
>TRBV6-5|.|TRBJ1-4|.
TGTGCCAGCAGTTACGCAGGGGTCAATGAAAAACTGTTTTTT
CASSYAGVNEKLFF
>TRBV6-5|.|TRBJ1-1|.
TGTGCCAGCAGTCGTGTGGCCGACACTGAAGCTTTCTTT
CASSRVADTEAFF
>TRBV3-1/TRBV3-2|TRBD1|TRBJ1-6|.
TGTGCCAGCAGCCTTGGGGACAGACAGAGTCCGGATTCACCCCTCCACTTT
CASSLGDRQSPDSPLHF
>TRBV11-2|TRBD1|TRBJ1-5|.
TGTGCCAGCAGCTTAGGACAGGGGCCCCTAAGCAATCAGCCCCAGCATTTT
CASSLGQGPLSNQPQHF
>TRBV5-1|.|TRBJ1-1|.
TGCGCCAGCAGCCGGGGGAACACTGAAGCTTTCTTT
CASSRGNTEAFF
>TRBV3-1/TRBV3-2|TRBD1|TRBJ1-2|.
TGTGCCAGCAGCCATAGAGCAGGGGGTGGCTACACCTTC
CASSHRAGGGYTF
>TRBV7-9|.|TRBJ2-5|.
TGTGCCAGCAGCCCCTATGGGCAGAACCAAGAGACCCAGTACTTC
CASSPYGQNQETQYF
>TRBV5-4|.|TRBJ1-1|.
TGTGCCAGCAGCAACAGGGATCTGAACACTGAAGCTTTCTTT
CASSNRDLNTEAFF
>TRBV28|.|TRBJ1-5|once
TGTGCCAGCAGTACGGACAGCTATCAGCCCCAGCATTTT
CASSTDSYQPQHF